The 8 T cell receptor beta chains below come from one sample, sequenced in a study of post-analysis software for immune sequencing data. The antigens these receptors bind are not known. Unique molecular identifiers were built into the TCR beta cDNA libraries. TCRdb ran MiXCR on the PCR reads and lists one entry per CDR3 protein. Seen here are approximately 770,000 distinct CDR3 sequences, roughly 50% observed once, and the top ten hold roughly 4.5%. Broader study findings: A handful of TRBV segments were significantly more frequent in patients than in controls. TRBV5-6, TRBV5-1 and TRBV20-1 were among these segments.

The source material was blood. These receptor sequences come from a girl between 5 and 17 years old with multiple sclerosis.

The rearrangement links TRBV12-3 or TRBV12-4 to TRBJ2-3; 13 bases are a match to TRBD2. With 3 bases clipped from V and 2 bases from J, the junction kept 17 bases outside the gene matches. There are 21 residues in the CDR3. Here the CDR3 DNA reads TGTGCCAGCAGTTTCTGGCCCCTGAAACCGGGACTAGCGGGAACCACAGATACGCAGTATTTT. It encodes CASSFWPLKPGLAGTTDTQYF.

This clonotype was observed a few times. The chain carries TRBV27 and TRBJ2-7, with TRBD2 as a possible D gene (6 bases). There are 13 residues in the CDR3. V was clipped by 6 bases and J by 4 bases, with 13 bases between them. Germline V lookup: CDR1 MNHEY, CDR2 SMNVEV (reference sequence). For the CDR3, the DNA is TGTGCCAGCAGAGGTGGAGGGAGGTACGAGCAGTACTTC. Residues: CASRGGGRYEQYF.

This chain links TRBV20-1 with TRBJ1-1, with D tentatively TRBD1 (6 bases). CDR3 size: 15 residues. V lost 0 bases to trimming and J lost 4 bases, with 15 bases between them. Germline loops: CDR1 DFQATT, CDR2 SNEGSKA (reference sequence). As DNA, the CDR3 is TGCAGTGCTAGAGAGCGGTTCAGGGGAAGCACTGAAGCTTTCTTT. Amino acid sequence: CSARERFRGSTEAFF.

J is TRBJ1-2 and V is TRBV2, with D hard to call. This CDR3 is 14 amino acids long. Germline V gene data show CDR1 as SNHLY and CDR2 as FYNNEI. V was shortened by 6 bases and J by 4 bases, with 15 bases between the two germline ends. The CDR3 sequence is CASRPSRTRYGYTF. The CDR3 nucleotides read TGTGCCAGCAGGCCCTCCAGGACCCGCTATGGCTACACCTTC.

The chain employs TRBV12-3 or TRBV12-4 and TRBJ1-5; D is perhaps TRBD1 (6 bases). Deletions cut 2 bases from V and 4 bases from J, with 15 bases between. The CDR3 covers 16 residues. The CDR3 protein is CASSLSRGGRNQPQHF. DNA of the CDR3: TGTGCCAGCAGTTTATCCCGGGGGGGCCGAAATCAGCCCCAGCATTTT.

The V and J genes are TRBV29-1 and TRBJ1-5; a weak D match, TRBD1 (6 bases). This CDR3 is built from 13 residues. From germline, CDR1 is SQVTM and CDR2 ANQGSEA. V was pared by 4 bases and J by 3 bases, with 10 bases between. The CDR3 sequence is CSVAHRDNQPQHF. CDR3 sequence (DNA): TGCAGCGTTGCCCACAGGGACAATCAGCCCCAGCATTTT.

This sequence joins TRBV20-1 and TRBJ2-6, with TRBD2 identical over 9 bases. Germline loops: CDR1 DFQATT, CDR2 SNEGSKA (reference sequence). J lost 0 bases, V lost 2 bases, and 5 bases had no gene match. The CDR3 is made up of 17 amino acids. DNA for the CDR3: TGCAGTGCTAGACTACTAGCGGGTGACTCTGGGGCCAACGTCCTGACTTTC. Amino acid sequence: CSARLLAGDSGANVLTF.

V gene TRBV4-2 combines with J gene TRBJ2-3; 9 nucleotides match TRBD2. V was pared by 2 bases and J by 4 bases, with 13 bases of the junction left unmatched. CDR1 is LGHNA, CDR2 YNFKEQ, per germline. The CDR3 contains 18 residues. The CDR3 protein is CASSQWIAGVGSADTQYF. The CDR3 DNA sequence: TGTGCCAGCAGCCAATGGATAGCGGGAGTGGGTTCCGCAGATACGCAGTATTTT.